These 21 T cell receptor beta chains were all obtained from the same sample, sequenced in a study of cytomegalovirus exposure and HLA in healthy donors. Only in-frame clones appear in the TCRdb table, and some are missing; sequencing was by immunoSEQ multiplex PCR. The sample holds 200,000 to 250,000 clones, more than 75% seen once. Sequenced: PBMCs. The receptors were sampled from a woman between 18 and 29 years old in good health and CMV-seropositive.

V is TRBV5-6 and J is TRBJ1-4, with D tentatively TRBD1 (5 bases). This CDR3 is built from 14 residues. The V end was cut by 0 bases, the J end by 8 bases, with 11 bases between. Germline V gene data show CDR1 as SGHDT and CDR2 as YYEEEE. The CDR3 DNA reads TGTGCCAGCAGCTTGGCTGGGGCCGGGGAAAAACTGTTTTTT. It is translated as CASSLAGAGEKLFF.

The rearrangement links TRBV5-1 to TRBJ2-3; D possibly corresponds to TRBD1 (5 bases). CDR3 size: 17 residues. The ends were cut back, 3 bases at V and 1 base at J, with 18 bases in the middle. Per germline, CDR1 SGHRS and CDR2 YFSETQ. CDR3: CASSSPNGARRTDTQYF. The CDR3 coding sequence is TGCGCCAGCAGCTCCCCTAATGGGGCAAGGCGCACAGATACGCAGTATTTT. The variable domain in full, completed from reference TRBV5-1 and TRBJ2-3, reads KAGVTQTPRYLIKTRGQQVTLSCSPISGHRSVSWYQQTPGQGLQFLFEYFSETQRNKGNFPGRFSGRQFSNSRSEMNVSTLELGDSALYLCASSSPNGARRTDTQYFGPGTRLTVL.

The rearrangement joins TRBV18 to TRBJ1-2, with 8 bases identical to TRBD1. CDR1 is KGHSH and CDR2 is LQKENI in the germline V gene. Germline trimming cut 6 bases from V and 8 bases from J; bases unmatched to any gene: 11. The CDR3 has 14 residues. CDR3 protein: CASSPGTGVSGYTF. CDR3 sequence (DNA): TGTGCCAGCTCGCCCGGGACAGGAGTCTCCGGCTACACCTTC.

This clone was detected a few times. A single base separates this from a much larger clone, so it may be a read error. The rearrangement joins TRBV28 to TRBJ1-2; TRBD1 agrees at 10 bases. The ends lost 4 bases at V and 4 bases at J; junction bases unmatched: 0. In germline, CDR1 is MDHEN, CDR2 SYDVKM. This CDR3 is built from 13 residues. In DNA, the CDR3 is TGTGCCAGCAGTTGGACAGGGGGCTATGGCTACACCTTC. Translated, it gives CASSWTGGYGYTF.

The rearrangement joins TRBV30 to TRBJ2-6; D is unclear. This CDR3 spans 14 amino acids. Germline CDR1 GTSNPN, CDR2 SVGIG (reference sequence). The V end was cut by 1 base, the J end by 0 bases, with 4 bases between. Here the CDR3 DNA reads TGTGCCTGGAGTGGAGGCTCTGGGGCCAACGTCCTGACTTTC. Protein sequence: CAWSGGSGANVLTF.

The V call is TRBV10-3, the J call TRBJ2-7, with TRBD1 matching over 7 bases. The CDR3 loop spans 13 amino acids. In germline, CDR1 is ENHRY, CDR2 SYGVKD. The junction had 1 base not matched to a gene; V was cut back by 4 bases and J by 1 base. Here the CDR3 reads CAISGGQSYEQYF. CDR3 nucleotide sequence: TGTGCCATCAGTGGGGGACAGTCCTACGAGCAGTACTTC.

The chain employs TRBV7-8 and TRBJ1-1; TRBD1 agrees at 9 bases. J gave up 3 bases and V 5 bases, and 13 bases lay outside the gene matches. The CDR3 totals 17 residues. Germline V gives CDR1 SGHVS, CDR2 FQNEAQ. The CDR3 loop reads CASSKYRGRVRDTEAFF. For the CDR3, the DNA is TGTGCCAGCAGCAAATACAGGGGGCGGGTCAGAGACACTGAAGCTTTCTTT.

The genes are TRBV7-9 and TRBJ2-1, with D possibly TRBD2 on 7 matching bases. Germline CDR1 SEHNR, CDR2 FQNEAQ (reference sequence). With 5 bases removed from V and 7 bases from J, the gap between germline ends came to 18 bases. The CDR3 consists of 15 residues. CDR3 in amino acids: CASSPQGSGTNEQFF. CDR3 DNA sequence: TGTGCCAGCAGCCCGCAGGGAAGCGGGACAAATGAGCAGTTCTTC.

This rearrangement joins TRBV2 to TRBJ2-1; TRBD2 is a possible D gene (6 bases). The germline V gene has CDR1 SNHLY and CDR2 FYNNEI. This CDR3 region has 17 residues. Trimming shortened V by 3 bases and J by 0 bases, and 15 bases separated the two germline ends. CDR3 sequence: CASSEVGSISSYNEQFF. In DNA form, the CDR3 reads TGTGCCAGCAGTGAGGTCGGGAGCATTAGCTCCTACAATGAGCAGTTCTTC.

The rearrangement joins TRBV27 to TRBJ1-1, with D possibly matching TRBD1 (6 bases). This CDR3 region has 12 residues. Per the germline V gene, CDR1 is MNHEY and CDR2 is SMNVEV (reference sequence). Between the trimmed V and J ends, which lost 5 bases and 8 bases, there was a span of 12 bases. The CDR3 nucleotides read TGTGCCAGCAGTAGGGGGAACAGCGAAGCTTTCTTT. It encodes CASSRGNSEAFF.

V and J are TRBV5-1 and TRBJ1-5; weak D call: TRBD1 (5 bases). V gave up 4 bases and J gave up 5 bases, with 16 bases separating them. Germline V gene data show CDR1 as SGHRS and CDR2 as YFSETQ. This CDR3 contains 15 residues. The CDR3, as DNA: TGCGCCAGCAGCCCCGGGGGAAGGAACCATCAGCCCCAGCATTTT. Its translation: CASSPGGRNHQPQHF.

The rearrangement links TRBV4-2 to TRBJ2-7, with D tentatively TRBD1 (7 bases). Germline lookup yields CDR1 LGHNA and CDR2 YNFKEQ. The CDR3 loop spans 14 amino acids. Trimming took 1 base from V and 7 from J, leaving 14 bases between them. Here the CDR3 reads CASSQVEGAGEQYF. CDR3 nucleotide sequence: TGTGCCAGCAGCCAAGTGGAGGGGGCAGGGGAGCAGTACTTC.

The rearrangement joins TRBV7-2 to TRBJ1-2, with TRBD1 matching over 9 bases. Trimming removed 5 bases from V and 2 bases from J; junction bases left unmatched: 12. Germline CDR1 and CDR2: SGHTA and FQGNSA. The CDR3 spans 17 residues. In nucleotides, the CDR3 is TGTGCCAGCAGCCTAATCCCCGGGACAGGGAGGAACTATGGCTACACCTTC. Its translation is CASSLIPGTGRNYGYTF.

The chain employs TRBV28 and TRBJ2-1; D unclear. CDR1 is MDHEN, CDR2 SYDVKM, per germline. The CDR3 spans 12 residues. V lost 6 bases and J 9 bases, leaving 12 bases between the germline ends. CDR3 region: CASRKRPGEQFF. CDR3 bases: TGTGCCAGCAGAAAAAGGCCGGGTGAGCAGTTCTTC.

The V and J genes are TRBV23-1 and TRBJ1-1; no clear D gene. TRBV23-1 has ORF status, its function being uncertain. Trimming pared 0 bases from V and 6 bases from J, leaving 8 bases between. The CDR3 length is 13 residues. CDR3 coding DNA: TGCGCCAGCAGTCAATCGCGGGGATCTGAAGCTTTCTTT. It is translated as CASSQSRGSEAFF.

The V gene is TRBV5-1, the J gene TRBJ2-3; 7 nucleotides line up with TRBD1. After removal of 0 bases from V and 2 bases from J, the junction contained 6 bases not matched to a gene. The CDR3 extends over 16 amino acids. Germline CDR1 and CDR2: SGHRS and YFSETQ. The CDR3 reads CASSLGLGQTTDTQYF. The CDR3 DNA reads TGCGCCAGCAGCTTGGGACTGGGACAGACCACAGATACGCAGTATTTT.

V usage is TRBV27 and J usage is TRBJ2-2, with 7 bases matching TRBD2. Germline trimming cut 5 bases from V and 1 base from J; bases unmatched to any gene: 13. The CDR3 totals 18 residues. CDR1 is MNHEY and CDR2 is SMNVEV in the germline V gene (reference sequence). This CDR3 reads CASSLAVGPGGNTGELFF. CDR3 DNA sequence: TGTGCCAGCAGTCTTGCCGTTGGACCGGGAGGGAACACCGGGGAGCTGTTTTTT.

The chain joins TRBV13 to TRBJ2-2; D remains unclear. Germline V gene lookup returns CDR1 PRHDT and CDR2 FYEKMQ (reference sequence). The CDR3 consists of 15 residues. The germline V and J ends were trimmed by 0 bases and 2 bases, with 7 bases remaining between them. The CDR3 DNA reads TGTGCCAGCAGCTTAGGGCCAGGAAACACCGGGGAGCTGTTTTTT. Amino acid sequence: CASSLGPGNTGELFF.

The rearrangement joins TRBV28 to TRBJ1-2, with TRBD1 matching 7 bases. Germline V lookup: CDR1 MDHEN, CDR2 SYDVKM. The CDR3 consists of 14 residues. Germline trimming cut 2 bases from V and 4 bases from J; bases unmatched to any gene: 4. DNA for the CDR3: TGTGCCAGCAGTTTAACCGGGACAGTCTATGGCTACACCTTC. Its translation: CASSLTGTVYGYTF.

For the CDR3, the DNA is TGCGCCAGCAGCCAAGCGCCCAGGGGGGCGGCCCAAACCGGGGAGCTGTTTTTT. Amino acid sequence: CASSQAPRGAAQTGELFF. The chain is built from TRBV4-1 and TRBJ2-2; tentatively, D is TRBD1 (7 bases). Germline CDR1 MGHRA, CDR2 YSYEKL. Trimming removed 1 base from V and 5 bases from J, with 20 bases in between. The CDR3 is 18 residues long.

The CDR3 reads CASSPETGTGVKLFF. The CDR3 region has the DNA TGCGCCAGCAGCCCGGAGACCGGGACAGGGGTAAAACTGTTTTTT. The J gene is TRBJ1-4, the V gene TRBV4-1, with 10 nucleotides matching TRBD1. Germline CDR1 reads MGHRA; CDR2 reads YSYEKL. V gave up 4 bases and J gave up 10 bases; unmatched junction bases: 9. The CDR3 length is 15 residues.